This T cell receptor beta chain was captured in a study of blood T cell dynamics during melanoma immunotherapy. Looking at the study overall: Patients with metastatic melanoma got pembrolizumab or nivolumab-ipilimumab as first-line care.

Germline V CDR1 and CDR2: LNHDA, SQIVND (reference sequence). The CDR3 runs 14 residues. The V gene lost 3 bases and the J gene lost 1 base, with 9 bases spanning the gap. The time point was: week 3, after first cycle of checkpoint inhibitor. Samples come from before therapy and from week 3 after the first blockade cycle. Disease control meant complete response, partial response or stable disease at 12 weeks. Patients had no prior systemic cancer treatment, immunosuppressants or other active cancers. The assay was immunoSEQ multiplex PCR, and TCRdb's table has in-frame clones only and misses some. The data contain around 12,000 clones, under 95% of them singletons.

This material consisted of effector memory CD8+ T cells from blood, taken from a patient treated with checkpoint blockade. This chain connects TRBV19 to TRBJ1-1; D unresolved. This clonotype originated in a human donor with melanoma. CDR3 amino acids: CASSMRAGNTEAFF. DNA for the CDR3: TGTGCCAGTAGTATGAGGGCAGGGAACACTGAAGCTTTCTTT.